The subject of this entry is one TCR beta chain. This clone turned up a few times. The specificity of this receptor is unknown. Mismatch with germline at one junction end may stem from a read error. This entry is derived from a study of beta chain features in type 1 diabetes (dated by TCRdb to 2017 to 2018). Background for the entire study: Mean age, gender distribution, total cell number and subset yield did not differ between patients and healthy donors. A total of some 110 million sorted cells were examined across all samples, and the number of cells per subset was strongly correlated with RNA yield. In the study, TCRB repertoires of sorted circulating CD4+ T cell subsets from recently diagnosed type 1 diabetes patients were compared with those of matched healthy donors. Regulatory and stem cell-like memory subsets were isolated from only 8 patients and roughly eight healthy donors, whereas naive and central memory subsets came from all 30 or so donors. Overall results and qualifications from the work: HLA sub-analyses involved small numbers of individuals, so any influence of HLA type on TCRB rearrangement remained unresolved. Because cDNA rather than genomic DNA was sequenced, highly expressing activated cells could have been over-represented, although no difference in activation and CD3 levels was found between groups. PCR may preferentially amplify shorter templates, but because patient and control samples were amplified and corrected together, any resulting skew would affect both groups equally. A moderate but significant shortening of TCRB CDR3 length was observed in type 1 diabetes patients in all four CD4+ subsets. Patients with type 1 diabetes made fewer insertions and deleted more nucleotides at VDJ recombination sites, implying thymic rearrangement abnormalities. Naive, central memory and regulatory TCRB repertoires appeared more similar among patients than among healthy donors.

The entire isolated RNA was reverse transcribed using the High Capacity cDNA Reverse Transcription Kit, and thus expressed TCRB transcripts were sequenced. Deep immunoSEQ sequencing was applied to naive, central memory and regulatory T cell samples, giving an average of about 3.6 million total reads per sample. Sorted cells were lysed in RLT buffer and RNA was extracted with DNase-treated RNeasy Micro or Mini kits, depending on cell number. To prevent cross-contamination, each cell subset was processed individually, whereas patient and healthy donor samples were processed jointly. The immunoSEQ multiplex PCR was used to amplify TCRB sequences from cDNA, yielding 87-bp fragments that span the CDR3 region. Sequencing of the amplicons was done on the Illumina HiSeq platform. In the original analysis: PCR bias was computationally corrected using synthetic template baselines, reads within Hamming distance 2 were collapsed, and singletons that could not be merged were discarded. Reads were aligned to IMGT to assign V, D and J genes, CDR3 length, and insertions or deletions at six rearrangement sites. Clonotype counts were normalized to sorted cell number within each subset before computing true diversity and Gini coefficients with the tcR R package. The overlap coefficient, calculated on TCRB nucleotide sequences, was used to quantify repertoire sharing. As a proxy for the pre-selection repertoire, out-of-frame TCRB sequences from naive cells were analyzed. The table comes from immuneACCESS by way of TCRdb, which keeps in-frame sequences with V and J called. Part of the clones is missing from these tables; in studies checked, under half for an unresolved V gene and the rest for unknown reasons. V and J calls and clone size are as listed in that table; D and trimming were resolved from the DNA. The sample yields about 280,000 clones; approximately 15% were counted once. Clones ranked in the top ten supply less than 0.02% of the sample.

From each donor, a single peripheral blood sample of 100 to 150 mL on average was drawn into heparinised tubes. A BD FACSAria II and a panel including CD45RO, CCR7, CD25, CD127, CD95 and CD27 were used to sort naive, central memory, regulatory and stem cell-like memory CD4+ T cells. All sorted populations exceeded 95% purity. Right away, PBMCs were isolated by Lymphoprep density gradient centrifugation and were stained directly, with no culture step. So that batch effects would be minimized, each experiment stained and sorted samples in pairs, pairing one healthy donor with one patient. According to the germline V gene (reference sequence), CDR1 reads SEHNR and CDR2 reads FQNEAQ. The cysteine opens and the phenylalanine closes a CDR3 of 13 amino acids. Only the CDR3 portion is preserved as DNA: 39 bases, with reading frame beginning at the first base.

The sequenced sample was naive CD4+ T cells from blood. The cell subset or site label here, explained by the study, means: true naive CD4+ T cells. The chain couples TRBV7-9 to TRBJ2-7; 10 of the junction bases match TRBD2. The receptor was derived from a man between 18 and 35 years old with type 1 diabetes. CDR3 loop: CASSLGWTSGCHF. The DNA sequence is TGTGCCAGCAGCTTAGGGTGGACTAGCGGATGTCACTTC.